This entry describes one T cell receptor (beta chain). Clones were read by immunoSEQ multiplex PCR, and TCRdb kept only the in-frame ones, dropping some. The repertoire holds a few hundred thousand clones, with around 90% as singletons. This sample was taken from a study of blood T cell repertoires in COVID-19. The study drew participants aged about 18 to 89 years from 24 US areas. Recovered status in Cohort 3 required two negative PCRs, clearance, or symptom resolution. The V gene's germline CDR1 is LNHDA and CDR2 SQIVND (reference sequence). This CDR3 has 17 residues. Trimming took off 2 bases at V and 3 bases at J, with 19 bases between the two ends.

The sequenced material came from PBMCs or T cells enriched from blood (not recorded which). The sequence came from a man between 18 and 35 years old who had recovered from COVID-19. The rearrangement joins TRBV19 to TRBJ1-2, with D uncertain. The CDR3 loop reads CASSIIPRANHDYGYTF. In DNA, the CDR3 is TGTGCCAGTAGTATAATACCCAGAGCGAACCATGACTATGGCTACACCTTC.